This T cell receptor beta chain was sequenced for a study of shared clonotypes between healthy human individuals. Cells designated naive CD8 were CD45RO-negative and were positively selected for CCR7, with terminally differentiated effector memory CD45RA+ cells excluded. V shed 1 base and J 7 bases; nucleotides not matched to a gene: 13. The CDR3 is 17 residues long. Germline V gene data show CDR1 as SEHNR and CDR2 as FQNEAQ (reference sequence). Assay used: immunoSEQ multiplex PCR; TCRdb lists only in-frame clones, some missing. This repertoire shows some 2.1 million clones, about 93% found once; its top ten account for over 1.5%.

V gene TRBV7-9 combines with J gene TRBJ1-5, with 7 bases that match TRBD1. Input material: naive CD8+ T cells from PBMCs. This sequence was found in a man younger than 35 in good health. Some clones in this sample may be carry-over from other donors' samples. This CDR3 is CASSLVKQGKEKQPQHF. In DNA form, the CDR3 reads TGTGCCAGCAGCTTAGTAAAACAGGGGAAGGAAAAACAGCCCCAGCATTTT.